The T cell receptor (beta chain) described here comes from a study of blood T cell repertoires in COVID-19. Across the whole study: Samples taken during acute and convalescent COVID-19 were collected in the United States, Italy and Spain. PBMCs, B-cell-depleted T cells, or T cells provided the cDNA or gDNA that made up the material.

Germline CDR1 and CDR2: LNHDA and SQIVND (reference sequence). V lost 6 bases, J lost 6 bases, and 18 bases lay in between. This CDR3 has 15 amino acids. Original methodology: Amplification from reference gene primers served as the basis for estimated nucleated cell counts. Repertoires were generated with immunoSEQ multiplex PCR, while TCRdb's copy carries only in-frame clones and drops some. D and trimming were read from the DNA, whereas the V and J calls and clone size are those reported in that table. The sample has under 250,000 clones, around 83% seen once. Sequenced input: peripheral blood. The sequence was collected from an elderly man with acute or convalescent COVID-19. This chain joins TRBV19 and TRBJ2-1; a possible D gene is TRBD2 (5 bases). The CDR3 DNA sequence: TGTGCCAGTAGACCCACTAGGATACTCGCCAATGAGCAGTTCTTC. Its translation is CASRPTRILANEQFF. Complete variable domain (other parts from reference TRBV19 and TRBJ2-1): DGGITQSPKYLFRKEGQNVTLSCEQNLNHDAMYWYRQDPGQGLRLIYYSQIVNDFQKGDIAEGYSVSREKKESFPLTVTSAQKNPTAFYLCASRPTRILANEQFFGPGTRLTVL.